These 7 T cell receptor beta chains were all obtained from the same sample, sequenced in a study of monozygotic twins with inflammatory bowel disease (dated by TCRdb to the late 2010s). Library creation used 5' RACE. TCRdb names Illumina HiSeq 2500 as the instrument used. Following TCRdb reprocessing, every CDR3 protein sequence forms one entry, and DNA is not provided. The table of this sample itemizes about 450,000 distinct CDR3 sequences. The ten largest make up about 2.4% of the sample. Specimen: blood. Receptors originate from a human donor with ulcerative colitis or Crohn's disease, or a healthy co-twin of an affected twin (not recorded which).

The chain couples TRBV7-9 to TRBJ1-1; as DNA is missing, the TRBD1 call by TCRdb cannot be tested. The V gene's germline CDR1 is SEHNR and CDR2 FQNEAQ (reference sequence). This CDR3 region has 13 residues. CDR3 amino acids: CASSLPGFPSAFF.

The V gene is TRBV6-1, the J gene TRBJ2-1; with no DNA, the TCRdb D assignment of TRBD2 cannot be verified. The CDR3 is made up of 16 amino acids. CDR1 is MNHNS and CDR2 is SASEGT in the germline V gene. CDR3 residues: CASSPVAGASYNEQFF.

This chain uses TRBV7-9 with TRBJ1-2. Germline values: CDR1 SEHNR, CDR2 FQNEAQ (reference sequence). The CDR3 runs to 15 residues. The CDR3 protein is CASSLVGGTADGYTF.

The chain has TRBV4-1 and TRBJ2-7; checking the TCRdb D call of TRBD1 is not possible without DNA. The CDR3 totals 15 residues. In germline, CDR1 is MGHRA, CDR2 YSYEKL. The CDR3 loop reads CASSLRGDSNYEQYF.

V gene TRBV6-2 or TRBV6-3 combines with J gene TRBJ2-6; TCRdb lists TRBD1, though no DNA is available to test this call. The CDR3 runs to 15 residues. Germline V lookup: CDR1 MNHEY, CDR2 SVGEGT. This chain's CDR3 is CASSFSGAGANVLTF.

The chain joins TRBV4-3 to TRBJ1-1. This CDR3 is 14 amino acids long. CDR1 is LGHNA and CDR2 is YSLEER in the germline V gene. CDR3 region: CASSQQVMNTEAFF.

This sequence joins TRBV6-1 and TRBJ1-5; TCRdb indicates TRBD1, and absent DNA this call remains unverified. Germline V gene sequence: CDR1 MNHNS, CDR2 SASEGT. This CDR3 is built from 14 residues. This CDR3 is CASSPDRSNQPQHF.